What follows describes a single TCR beta chain. The CDR3 loop spans 13 amino acids. Between the trimmed V and J ends, which lost 7 bases and 0 bases, there was a span of 10 bases. From germline, CDR1 is SQVTM and CDR2 ANQGSEA. The sample comes from a study of control samples from healthy donors and cancer patients. Clones were sequenced by immunoSEQ multiplex PCR, and TCRdb holds only the in-frame ones, with some missing. Seen here are about 160,000 clones, 90% to 95% observed once, and the top ten hold 14%. Input material: PBMCs. The sequence was obtained from a man in his 60s with colorectal cancer. The chain recombines TRBV29-1 with TRBJ2-1, with no clear D. DNA of the CDR3: TGCAGCGGTGACATCAGCTCCTACAATGAGCAGTTCTTC. Amino acid sequence: CSGDISSYNEQFF.